These 6 T cell receptor beta chains came from one sample sequenced in a study of OX40 agonist ivuxolimab in advanced cancers. The protocol was immunoSEQ multiplex PCR, while the TCRdb copy is restricted to in-frame clones and leaves out a portion. This table holds under 20,000 clones, 86% found once. Sample: CD4+ or CD8+ T cells sorted from blood, taken in a trial of the OX40 agonist ivuxolimab. Every receptor here comes from an adult with an advanced solid tumor such as melanoma, head and neck, liver or kidney cancer.

The rearrangement joins TRBV6-5 to TRBJ2-5; D is undetermined. CDR1 and CDR2 (germline): MNHEY, SVGAGI. The CDR3 is made up of 15 amino acids. Trimming took 4 bases from V and 0 from J, leaving 12 bases between them. Here the CDR3 DNA reads TGTGCCAGCAGTTCCCGGCTAGGAGACCAAGAGACCCAGTACTTC. Residues: CASSSRLGDQETQYF.

J is TRBJ2-3 and V is TRBV27, with D unclear. This CDR3 is built from 13 residues. V lost 5 bases and J 6 bases, leaving 12 bases between the germline ends. The germline CDR1 and CDR2 sequences are MNHEY and SMNVEV (reference sequence). The CDR3: CASSTGKTDTQYF. The CDR3 DNA reads as TGTGCCAGCAGTACCGGCAAGACGGATACGCAGTATTTT.

This rearrangement joins TRBV19 to TRBJ2-6; D possibly corresponds to TRBD1 (6 bases). The V end lost 7 bases, the J end lost 1 base, and 8 bases lay between the germline ends. From germline, CDR1 is LNHDA and CDR2 SQIVND (reference sequence). CDR3 length: 14 amino acids. The CDR3: CASKTGSGANVLTF. As DNA, the CDR3 is TGTGCCAGTAAAACAGGGTCTGGGGCCAACGTCCTGACTTTC. Variable domain in full (rest from reference TRBV19 and TRBJ2-6): DGGITQSPKYLFRKEGQNVTLSCEQNLNHDAMYWYRQDPGQGLRLIYYSQIVNDFQKGDIAEGYSVSREKKESFPLTVTSAQKNPTAFYLCASKTGSGANVLTFGAGSRLTVL.

The V gene is TRBV19, the J gene TRBJ2-5, with a weak D call TRBD1 (6 bases). The V end lost 7 bases, the J end lost 0 bases, and 18 bases lay between the germline ends. The V gene's germline CDR1 is LNHDA and CDR2 SQIVND (reference sequence). The CDR3 sequence is 16 residues long. The chain's CDR3 is CASTRHRDSDQETQYF. The CDR3 nucleotides are TGTGCCAGTACTCGCCACAGGGATTCCGACCAAGAGACCCAGTACTTC. Complete variable domain (other parts from reference TRBV19 and TRBJ2-5): DGGITQSPKYLFRKEGQNVTLSCEQNLNHDAMYWYRQDPGQGLRLIYYSQIVNDFQKGDIAEGYSVSREKKESFPLTVTSAQKNPTAFYLCASTRHRDSDQETQYFGPGTRLLVL.

The gene calls are TRBV2 and TRBJ2-3; TRBD1 matches at 7 bases. Trimming at V came to 6 bases and at J to 3 bases, leaving 9 bases not matched to a gene. Germline lookup yields CDR1 SNHLY and CDR2 FYNNEI. The CDR3 covers 15 residues. The DNA of the CDR3 is TGTGCCAGCAGGGGGACAGCCGCAATTACAGATACGCAGTATTTT. It specifies CASRGTAAITDTQYF.

A single count supports this clone. The rearrangement uses TRBV7-2 and TRBJ2-5; 8 bases are shared with TRBD2. V shed 5 bases, J shed 3 bases, and the junction held 8 bases outside the gene matches. This CDR3 region has 15 residues. Germline CDR1 is SGHTA and CDR2 is FQGNSA. The CDR3 bases are TGTGCCAGCAGCCCGGGGACTAGGAATAAAGAGACCCAGTACTTC. Protein product: CASSPGTRNKETQYF.